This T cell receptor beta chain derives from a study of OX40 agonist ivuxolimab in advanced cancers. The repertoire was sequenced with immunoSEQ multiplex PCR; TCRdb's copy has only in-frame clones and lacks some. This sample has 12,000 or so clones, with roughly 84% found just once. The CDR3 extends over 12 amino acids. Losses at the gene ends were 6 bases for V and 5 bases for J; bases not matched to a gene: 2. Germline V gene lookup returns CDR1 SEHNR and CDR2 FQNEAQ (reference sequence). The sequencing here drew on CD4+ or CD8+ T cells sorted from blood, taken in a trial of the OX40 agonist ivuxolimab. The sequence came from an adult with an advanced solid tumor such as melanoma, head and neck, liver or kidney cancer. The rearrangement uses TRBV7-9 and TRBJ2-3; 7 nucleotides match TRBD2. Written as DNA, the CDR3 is TGTGCCAGCAGTTCTAGCGGAGATACGCAGTATTTT. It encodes CASSSSGDTQYF.